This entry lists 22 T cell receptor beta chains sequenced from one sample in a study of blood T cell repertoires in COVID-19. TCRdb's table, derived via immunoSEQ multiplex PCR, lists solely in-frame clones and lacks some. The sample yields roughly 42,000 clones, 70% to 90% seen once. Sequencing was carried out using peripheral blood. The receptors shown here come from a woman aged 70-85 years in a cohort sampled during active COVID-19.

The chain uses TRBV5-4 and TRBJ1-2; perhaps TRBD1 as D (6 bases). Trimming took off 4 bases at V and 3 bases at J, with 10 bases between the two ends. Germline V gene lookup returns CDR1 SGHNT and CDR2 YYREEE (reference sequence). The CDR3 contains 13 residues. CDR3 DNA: TGTGCCAGCAGCAATGACAGGTACTATGGCTACACCTTC. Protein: CASSNDRYYGYTF.

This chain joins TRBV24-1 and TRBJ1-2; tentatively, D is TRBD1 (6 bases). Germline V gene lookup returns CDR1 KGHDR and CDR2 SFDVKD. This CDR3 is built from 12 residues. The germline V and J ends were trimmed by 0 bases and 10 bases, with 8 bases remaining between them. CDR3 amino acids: CATSDLDRPYTF. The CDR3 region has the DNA TGTGCCACCAGTGATTTGGACAGGCCCTACACCTTC.

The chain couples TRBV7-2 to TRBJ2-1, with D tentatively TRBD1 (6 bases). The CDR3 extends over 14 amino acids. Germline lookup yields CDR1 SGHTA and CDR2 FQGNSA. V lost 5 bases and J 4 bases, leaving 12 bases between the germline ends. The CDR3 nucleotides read TGTGCCAGCAGCCCAGGGGCCGCGTACAATGAGCAGTTCTTC. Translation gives CASSPGAAYNEQFF.

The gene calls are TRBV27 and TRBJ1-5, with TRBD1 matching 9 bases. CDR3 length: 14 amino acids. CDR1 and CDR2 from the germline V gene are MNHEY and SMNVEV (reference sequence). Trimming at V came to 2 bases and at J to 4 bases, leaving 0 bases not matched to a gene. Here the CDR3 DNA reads TGTGCCAGCAGTTTAGACAGGGGGAATCAGCCCCAGCATTTT. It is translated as CASSLDRGNQPQHF.

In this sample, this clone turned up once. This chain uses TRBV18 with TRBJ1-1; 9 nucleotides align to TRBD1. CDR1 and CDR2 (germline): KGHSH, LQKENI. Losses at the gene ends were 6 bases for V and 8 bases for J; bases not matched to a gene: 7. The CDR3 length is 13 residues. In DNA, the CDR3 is TGTGCCAGCTCGAGGACAGGGGCTGGCGAAGCTTTCTTT. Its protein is CASSRTGAGEAFF.

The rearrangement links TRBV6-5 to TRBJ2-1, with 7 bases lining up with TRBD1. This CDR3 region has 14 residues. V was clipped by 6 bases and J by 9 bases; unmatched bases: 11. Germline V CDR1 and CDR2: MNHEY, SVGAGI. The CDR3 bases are TGTGCCAGCAGCCCGGGACAGCCTACAAGTGAGCAGTTCTTC. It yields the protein CASSPGQPTSEQFF.

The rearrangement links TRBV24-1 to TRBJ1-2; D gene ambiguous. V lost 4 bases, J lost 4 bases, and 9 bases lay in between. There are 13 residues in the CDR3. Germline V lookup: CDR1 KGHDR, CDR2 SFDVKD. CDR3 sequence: CATSDQRGYGYTF. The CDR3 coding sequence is TGTGCCACCAGTGACCAGCGAGGCTATGGCTACACCTTC.

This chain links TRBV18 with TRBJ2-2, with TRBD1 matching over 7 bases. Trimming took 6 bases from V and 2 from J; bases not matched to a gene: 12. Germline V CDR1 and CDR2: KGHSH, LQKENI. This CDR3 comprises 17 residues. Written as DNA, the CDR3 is TGTGCCAGCTCCCCAAGCATACAGGGGATTAACACCGGGGAGCTGTTTTTT. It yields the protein CASSPSIQGINTGELFF.

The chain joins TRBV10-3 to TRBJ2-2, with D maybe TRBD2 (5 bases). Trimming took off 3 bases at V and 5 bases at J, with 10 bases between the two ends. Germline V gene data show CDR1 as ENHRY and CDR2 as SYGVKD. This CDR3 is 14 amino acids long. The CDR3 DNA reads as TGTGCCATCAGTGAATTCGGGAATACCGGGGAGCTGTTTTTT. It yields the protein CAISEFGNTGELFF.

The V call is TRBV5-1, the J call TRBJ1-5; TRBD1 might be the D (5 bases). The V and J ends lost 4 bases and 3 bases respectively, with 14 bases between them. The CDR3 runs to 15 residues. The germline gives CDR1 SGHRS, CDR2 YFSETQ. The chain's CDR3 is CASSPTGDPNQPQHF. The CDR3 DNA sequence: TGCGCCAGCAGCCCTACAGGTGACCCCAATCAGCCCCAGCATTTT.

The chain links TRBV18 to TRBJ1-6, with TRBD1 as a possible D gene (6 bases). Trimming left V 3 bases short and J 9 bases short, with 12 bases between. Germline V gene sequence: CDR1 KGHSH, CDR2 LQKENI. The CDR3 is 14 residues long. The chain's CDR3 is CASSPRDIGSPLHF. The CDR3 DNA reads TGTGCCAGCTCACCTCGGGACATAGGTTCACCCCTCCACTTT. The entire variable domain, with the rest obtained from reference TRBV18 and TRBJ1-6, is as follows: NAGVMQNPRHLVRRRGQEARLRCSPMKGHSHVYWYRQLPEEGLKFMVYLQKENIIDESGMPKERFSAEFPKEGPSILRIQQVVRGDSAAYFCASSPRDIGSPLHFGNGTRLTVT.

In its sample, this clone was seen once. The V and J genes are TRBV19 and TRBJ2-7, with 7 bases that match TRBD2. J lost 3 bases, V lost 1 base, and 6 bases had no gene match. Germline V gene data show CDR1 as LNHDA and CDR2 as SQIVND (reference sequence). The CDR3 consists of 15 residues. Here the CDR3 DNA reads TGTGCCAGTAGTATAGGGGCTAGCGGCATCTACGAGCAGTACTTC. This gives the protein CASSIGASGIYEQYF.

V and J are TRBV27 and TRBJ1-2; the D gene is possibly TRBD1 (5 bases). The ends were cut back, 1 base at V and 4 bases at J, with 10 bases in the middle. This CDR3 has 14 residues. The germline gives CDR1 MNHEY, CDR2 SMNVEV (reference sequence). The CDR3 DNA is TGTGCCAGCAGTTTATACGGGGGGACCTATGGCTACACCTTC. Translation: CASSLYGGTYGYTF.

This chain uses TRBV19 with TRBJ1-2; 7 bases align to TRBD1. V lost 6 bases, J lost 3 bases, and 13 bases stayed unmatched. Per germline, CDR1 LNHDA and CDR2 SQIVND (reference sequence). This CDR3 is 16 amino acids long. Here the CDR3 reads CASRMTGTVPHYGYTF. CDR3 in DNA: TGTGCCAGTAGGATGACAGGGACCGTTCCCCACTATGGCTACACCTTC.

CDR3 sequence reads: CASTPGGPRELFF. CDR3 bases: TGTGCCAGCACGCCGGGAGGGCCTCGGGAGCTGTTTTTT. V gene TRBV9 combines with J gene TRBJ2-2; 8 bases agree with TRBD2. From germline, CDR1 is SGDLS and CDR2 YYNGEE. The CDR3 contains 13 residues. Trimming removed 6 bases from V and 9 bases from J; junction bases left unmatched: 7.

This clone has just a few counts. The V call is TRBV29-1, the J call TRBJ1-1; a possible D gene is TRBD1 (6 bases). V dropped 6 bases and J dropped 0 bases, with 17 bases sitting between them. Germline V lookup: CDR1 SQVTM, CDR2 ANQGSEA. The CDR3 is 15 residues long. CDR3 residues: CSVLYRGALNTEAFF. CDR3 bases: TGCAGCGTCCTGTATCGGGGGGCTCTGAACACTGAAGCTTTCTTT.

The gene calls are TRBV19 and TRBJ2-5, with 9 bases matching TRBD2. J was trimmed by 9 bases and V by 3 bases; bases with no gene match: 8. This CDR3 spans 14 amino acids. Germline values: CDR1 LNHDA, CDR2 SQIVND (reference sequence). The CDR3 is CASSIVPLAGSQYF. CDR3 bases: TGTGCCAGTAGTATCGTCCCGCTAGCGGGGTCCCAGTACTTC.

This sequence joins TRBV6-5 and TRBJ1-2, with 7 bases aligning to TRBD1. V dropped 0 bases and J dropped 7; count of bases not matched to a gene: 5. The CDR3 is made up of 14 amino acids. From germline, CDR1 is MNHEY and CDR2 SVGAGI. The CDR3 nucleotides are TGTGCCAGCAGTTACTCGGGACAGTTGGCTGGCTACACCTTC. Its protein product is CASSYSGQLAGYTF.

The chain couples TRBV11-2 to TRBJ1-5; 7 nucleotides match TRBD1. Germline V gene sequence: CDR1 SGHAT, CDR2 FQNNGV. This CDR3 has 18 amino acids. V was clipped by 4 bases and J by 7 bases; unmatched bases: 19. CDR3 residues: CASSYPPEGRGTDQPQHF. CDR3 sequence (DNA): TGTGCCAGCAGCTACCCTCCGGAGGGGCGTGGGACAGACCAGCCCCAGCATTTT.

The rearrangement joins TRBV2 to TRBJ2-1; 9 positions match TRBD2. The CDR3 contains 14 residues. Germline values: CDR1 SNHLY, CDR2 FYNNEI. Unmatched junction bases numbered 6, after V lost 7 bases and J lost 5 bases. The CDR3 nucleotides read TGTGCCAGCACCGCTAGCGGGGTCAACAATGAGCAGTTCTTC. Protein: CASTASGVNNEQFF.

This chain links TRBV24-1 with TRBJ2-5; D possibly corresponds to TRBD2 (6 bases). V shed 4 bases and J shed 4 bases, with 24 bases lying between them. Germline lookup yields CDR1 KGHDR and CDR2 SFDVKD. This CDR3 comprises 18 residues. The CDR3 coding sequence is TGTGCCACCAGTGACCCCCTAGAGAAGGGCCGGGGAGGAGAGACCCAGTACTTC. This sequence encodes CATSDPLEKGRGGETQYF.

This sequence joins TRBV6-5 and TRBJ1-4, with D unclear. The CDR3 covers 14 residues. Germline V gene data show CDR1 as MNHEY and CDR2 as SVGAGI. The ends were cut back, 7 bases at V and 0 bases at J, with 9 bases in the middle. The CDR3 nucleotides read TGTGCCAGCAAATCAACAGCAACTAATGAAAAACTGTTTTTT. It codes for CASKSTATNEKLFF.